The 22 T cell receptor beta chains below all came from one sample that was sequenced in a study of cytomegalovirus exposure and HLA in healthy donors (dated by TCRdb to 2016 to 2017). The library was obtained by the immunoSEQ multiplex PCR assay. For the multiplex PCR, a mixture combining 60 forward primers for TCR Vbeta segments and 13 reverse primers for TCR Jbeta segments was used. TCRdb limited this immuneACCESS table to in-frame rearrangements with V and J called. A share of clones is missing; checked studies link under half to unresolved V genes, and the rest is unexplained. The sample table shows some 150,000 clones, and approximately 71% are seen once. The ten largest clones capture about 3% of the sample. Material: PBMCs. The receptors derive from a middle-aged man in good health and CMV-seronegative.

This sequence joins TRBV29-1 and TRBJ1-2, with D hard to call. The V end lost 4 bases, the J end lost 0 bases, and 9 bases lay between the germline ends. The CDR3 loop spans 13 amino acids. Germline CDR1 SQVTM, CDR2 ANQGSEA. The CDR3 bases are TGCAGCGTTGGCCTGGGCCCTAACTATGGCTACACCTTC. It encodes CSVGLGPNYGYTF.

This clone appeared a single time. This chain connects TRBV7-9 to TRBJ2-1, with 11 bases aligning to TRBD2. J lost 5 bases, V lost 1 base, and 1 base had no gene match. The CDR3 runs to 15 residues. Germline V gene lookup returns CDR1 SEHNR and CDR2 FQNEAQ (reference sequence). CDR3 nucleotides: TGTGCCAGCAGCTTAGGACTAGCGGGGAACAATGAGCAGTTCTTC. This gives the protein CASSLGLAGNNEQFF.

Note on this clone: Other DNA sequences in this specimen translate into the identical CDR3. The chain combines TRBV5-1 with TRBJ2-5; D may be TRBD2 (6 bases). Germline V CDR1 and CDR2: SGHRS, YFSETQ. Trimming stripped 0 bases from V and 4 bases from J, with 7 bases between. The CDR3 covers 13 residues. This chain's CDR3 is CASSLGGGETQYF. In DNA, the CDR3 is TGCGCCAGCAGCTTGGGGGGAGGAGAGACCCAGTACTTC.

V and J are TRBV5-1 and TRBJ2-1, with TRBD1 matching over 9 bases. Germline CDR1 and CDR2: SGHRS and YFSETQ. V was pared by 3 bases and J by 7 bases, with 14 bases of the junction left unmatched. The CDR3 length is 17 residues. CDR3 nucleotide sequence: TGCGCCAGCAGCTCATGGCTTGGGACAGGGAAAGTGAATGAGCAGTTCTTC. This encodes CASSSWLGTGKVNEQFF.

This rearrangement joins TRBV5-4 to TRBJ1-6; D unclear. Germline V gene lookup returns CDR1 SGHNT and CDR2 YYREEE (reference sequence). The CDR3 spans 12 residues. V lost 2 bases and J 8 bases, leaving 5 bases between the germline ends. CDR3 bases: TGTGCCAGCAGCTTCCGGGATTCACCCCTCCACTTT. As protein: CASSFRDSPLHF.

The J gene is TRBJ2-3, the V gene TRBV18; no firm D call. The CDR3 spans 15 residues. Germline CDR1 KGHSH, CDR2 LQKENI. V was pared by 3 bases and J by 0 bases, with 10 bases between. The CDR3 bases are TGTGCCAGCTCACCGGGCCCCTCCAGCACAGATACGCAGTATTTT. Its translation is CASSPGPSSTDTQYF.

Remarks on this clone: The same CDR3 arises from other DNA sequences in this sample as well. The rearrangement uses TRBV11-2 and TRBJ2-7; TRBD1 agrees at 8 bases. CDR1 is SGHAT, CDR2 FQNNGV, per germline. The CDR3 is made up of 16 amino acids. Losses at the gene ends were 0 bases for V and 6 bases for J; bases not matched to a gene: 10. This CDR3 reads CASSLDRTGWLGEQYF. In DNA, the CDR3 is TGTGCCAGCAGCTTAGATAGGACAGGGTGGTTAGGCGAGCAGTACTTC.

The V call is TRBV9, the J call TRBJ1-2; no clear D gene. Germline V gene data show CDR1 as SGDLS and CDR2 as YYNGEE. The V gene lost 4 bases and the J gene lost 4 bases, with 8 bases spanning the gap. The CDR3 sequence is 12 residues long. Here the CDR3 reads CASSKEGYGYTF. The DNA for the CDR3 is TGTGCCAGCAGCAAGGAGGGCTATGGCTACACCTTC.

Worth noting for this clone: An end of the junction does not agree with germline; a read error may underlie this. The CDR3 reads CSSSFRTGAYESYEQYF. The CDR3 DNA reads as TGTTCCAGCAGCTTCCGGACAGGGGCCTACGAATCCTACGAGCAGTACTTC. V usage is TRBV7-9 and J usage is TRBJ2-7; TRBD1 matches 9 bases. Looked up from germline, CDR1 is SEHNR and CDR2 is FQNEAQ (reference sequence). The CDR3 runs 17 residues. The complete variable domain, with remaining parts taken from reference TRBV7-9 and TRBJ2-7, reads DTGVSQNPRHKITKRGQNVTFRCDPISEHNRLYWYRQTLGQGPEFLTYFQNEAQLEKSRLLSDRFSAERPKGSFSTLEIQRTEQGDSAMYLCSSSFRTGAYESYEQYFGPGTRLTVT.

The chain couples TRBV5-6 to TRBJ1-1; D is perhaps TRBD1 (6 bases). The CDR3 totals 15 residues. V gave up 4 bases and J gave up 1 base, with 14 bases separating them. Germline lookup yields CDR1 SGHDT and CDR2 YYEEEE. CDR3 sequence reads: CASSRGGQSNTEAFF. DNA of the CDR3: TGTGCCAGCAGCCGTGGGGGACAATCGAACACTGAAGCTTTCTTT.

The V gene is TRBV6-5, the J gene TRBJ2-5; TRBD2 is a possible D gene (6 bases). The CDR3 is 12 amino acids. The V and J ends lost 2 bases and 5 bases respectively, with 6 bases between them. Germline values: CDR1 MNHEY, CDR2 SVGAGI. CDR3 in DNA: TGTGCCAGCAGTTACGGGGGGGAGACCCAGTACTTC. It codes for CASSYGGETQYF.

The V and J genes are TRBV19 and TRBJ2-2, with 8 bases lining up with TRBD1. The CDR3 is made up of 16 amino acids. Per germline, CDR1 LNHDA and CDR2 SQIVND (reference sequence). V trimming: 4 bases; J trimming: 5 bases; junction bases outside the gene matches: 9. In DNA form, the CDR3 reads TGTGCCAGTAGTAGGGGACAGGAACGGAGGACCGGGGAGCTGTTTTTT. The encoded protein is CASSRGQERRTGELFF.

The V gene is TRBV30, the J gene TRBJ2-1, with TRBD1 as a possible D gene (6 bases). V dropped 0 bases and J dropped 6 bases, with 18 bases sitting between them. Germline CDR1 reads GTSNPN; CDR2 reads SVGIG (reference sequence). The CDR3 covers 16 residues. The CDR3 nucleotides are TGTGCCTGGAGTGTACTACACAGGGTATCGAGCAATGAGCAGTTCTTC. Protein product: CAWSVLHRVSSNEQFF.

The chain is built from TRBV7-3 and TRBJ1-1, with D possibly being TRBD1 (6 bases). The germline CDR1 and CDR2 sequences are SGHTA and FQGTGA. Trimming took 4 bases from V and 8 from J, leaving 11 bases between them. The CDR3 is 12 amino acids. In nucleotides, the CDR3 is TGTGCCAGCAGCTCGGCCGGGACAGAAGCTTTCTTT. Its translation: CASSSAGTEAFF.

The chain employs TRBV28 and TRBJ1-3; D is possibly TRBD1 (5 bases). CDR3 length equals 16 residues. Germline-derived CDR1 and CDR2 are MDHEN and SYDVKM. The V end was cut by 1 base, the J end by 0 bases, with 10 bases between. The CDR3 DNA reads TGTGCCAGCAGTTTATCGCGGGGCTACTCTGGAAACACCATATATTTT. Translation gives CASSLSRGYSGNTIYF.

V usage is TRBV10-3 and J usage is TRBJ2-7, with 10 positions matching TRBD1. The V segment lost 2 bases and the J segment 0 bases; nucleotides outside the gene matches: 4. The germline gives CDR1 ENHRY, CDR2 SYGVKD. CDR3 length equals 16 residues. CDR3 amino acids: CAISEPGQGDSYEQYF. The CDR3 nucleotides read TGTGCCATCAGTGAGCCCGGACAGGGGGACTCCTACGAGCAGTACTTC.

This clone was picked up one time. Different DNA sequences within this sample yield the same CDR3. This chain connects TRBV7-6 to TRBJ2-5, with no clear D. CDR3 length equals 15 residues. Trimming took 6 bases from V and 8 from J, leaving 22 bases between them. Germline CDR1 reads SGHVS; CDR2 reads FNYEAQ. In DNA, the CDR3 is TGTGCCAGCAGGACCCTGGTTAGCCCACCTGGAACCCAGTACTTC. Amino acids: CASRTLVSPPGTQYF.

The chain employs TRBV2 and TRBJ1-1; D uncertain. The CDR3 sequence is 14 residues long. The germline V gene has CDR1 SNHLY and CDR2 FYNNEI. Trimming cost V 10 bases and J 11 bases, with 26 bases left between them. This chain's CDR3 is CATVPALGEFLAFF. The CDR3 bases are TGTGCCACCGTACCGGCTCTGGGAGAATTTTTGGCTTTCTTT.

The V call is TRBV6-6, the J call TRBJ2-1, with 9 bases matching TRBD2. J lost 2 bases, V lost 8 bases, and 4 bases had no gene match. CDR1 and CDR2 from the germline V gene are MNHNY and SVGAGI (reference sequence). CDR3 length: 14 amino acids. Here the CDR3 DNA reads TGTGCCAGCGGGCGGGGGGGACCCTACAATGAGCAGTTCTTC. This codes for CASGRGGPYNEQFF.

This clone was picked up a small number of times. V gene TRBV4-1 combines with J gene TRBJ2-6; D uncertain. The germline CDR1 and CDR2 sequences are MGHRA and YSYEKL. This CDR3 contains 15 residues. Trimming removed 2 bases from V and 3 bases from J, with 8 bases in between. The CDR3 DNA sequence: TGCGCCAGCAGCCAATGGGCAATTGGGGCCAACGTCCTGACTTTC. Residues: CASSQWAIGANVLTF.

The chain recombines TRBV23-1 with TRBJ2-3; a possible D gene is TRBD2 (5 bases). TRBV23-1 has ORF status, its function being uncertain. V lost 6 bases, J lost 1 base, and 14 bases lay in between. The CDR3 runs 15 residues. The CDR3 nucleotides are TGCGCCAGCAGCGTAAGCTGGGAGTGCACAGATACGCAGTATTTT. Protein: CASSVSWECTDTQYF.

The sample holds a few counts of this clone. This sequence joins TRBV18 and TRBJ2-1; no definite D call. The CDR3 covers 16 residues. Between the trimmed V and J ends, which lost 0 bases and 3 bases, there was a span of 12 bases. The germline V gene has CDR1 KGHSH and CDR2 LQKENI. The CDR3 DNA follows: TGTGCCAGCTCACCACCGTCCAGGTCCGACTACAATGAGCAGTTCTTC. Translated, it gives CASSPPSRSDYNEQFF.